A single sample gave rise to the 6 T cell receptor beta chains below, sequenced in a study of kidney transplant recipient with SARS-CoV-2 infection. TCRdb passed the reads through MiXCR, listing each CDR3 protein once. Among 200,000 to 300,000 distinct CDR3 sequences listed, 29% were seen once. The sequencing here drew on a blood sample, taken at baseline and between days 110 and 120 from a kidney transplant recipient. The receptors shown here come from a male patient aged 30 to 40 who had COVID-19 and was a kidney transplant recipient. A subset of T cells may come from the graft donor.

There are many counts of this clonotype. J is TRBJ1-2 and V is TRBV24-1; tentatively, D is TRBD1 (6 bases). V dropped 6 bases and J dropped 4 bases, with 23 bases sitting between them. CDR3 length equals 17 residues. CDR1 is KGHDR, CDR2 SFDVKD, per germline. The CDR3 DNA follows: TGTGCCACCAGTCAGGGGTGTAGTACCAGAAAGACCTATGGCTACACCTTC. It translates to CATSQGCSTRKTYGYTF.

This clonotype was counted ten times or more. The chain employs TRBV7-6 and TRBJ2-2; weak D call: TRBD2 (5 bases). This CDR3 region has 15 residues. V gave up 1 base and J gave up 1 base, with 7 bases separating them. The V gene's germline CDR1 is SGHVS and CDR2 FNYEAQ. CDR3: CASSLGGQNTGELFF. In nucleotides, the CDR3 is TGTGCCAGCAGCTTAGGAGGGCAGAACACCGGGGAGCTGTTTTTT.

Concerning this clonotype itself: A clone one base away is much larger, so this may be a read error. This chain connects TRBV5-4 to TRBJ2-2, with a possible D match to TRBD2 (5 bases). This CDR3 is built from 16 residues. Germline V gene data show CDR1 as SGHNT and CDR2 as YYREEE (reference sequence). This chain's CDR3 is CVSSLEVATNTGELFF. CDR3 nucleotide sequence: TGTGTCAGCAGCTTGGAGGTAGCCACGAACACCGGGGAGCTGTTTTTT.

There are many counts of this clonotype. The DNA for the CDR3 is TGTGCCAGCAGTTTATCTGGGATCGGAGGGGGAAGCTTGTACACTGAAGCTTTCTTT. Amino acid sequence: CASSLSGIGGGSLYTEAFF. The gene calls are TRBV27 and TRBJ1-1; D may be TRBD1 (6 bases). Trimming took 0 bases from V and 3 from J, leaving 23 bases between them. The CDR3 extends over 19 amino acids. Germline V gene data show CDR1 as MNHEY and CDR2 as SMNVEV (reference sequence).

This clonotype was seen a handful of times. The chain employs TRBV6-1 and TRBJ2-7, with TRBD1 matching over 8 bases. The germline V gene encodes CDR1 MNHNS and CDR2 SASEGT. V lost 6 bases and J lost 6; bases outside the gene matches: 1. This CDR3 region has 11 residues. The CDR3 DNA reads as TGTGCCAGCAGGACAGGGGTCGAGCAGTACTTC. It codes for CASRTGVEQYF.

Ten or more counts support this clonotype. J is TRBJ1-2 and V is TRBV5-8; no firm D call. The V and J ends lost 7 bases and 4 bases respectively, with 23 bases between them. The length of the CDR3 is 16 residues. CDR1 and CDR2 (germline): SGHTS, YDEGEE. The CDR3 region has the DNA TGTGCCAGCTGGGTCCGTCATCCACGAAAGACCTATGGCTACACCTTC. This translates into CASWVRHPRKTYGYTF.